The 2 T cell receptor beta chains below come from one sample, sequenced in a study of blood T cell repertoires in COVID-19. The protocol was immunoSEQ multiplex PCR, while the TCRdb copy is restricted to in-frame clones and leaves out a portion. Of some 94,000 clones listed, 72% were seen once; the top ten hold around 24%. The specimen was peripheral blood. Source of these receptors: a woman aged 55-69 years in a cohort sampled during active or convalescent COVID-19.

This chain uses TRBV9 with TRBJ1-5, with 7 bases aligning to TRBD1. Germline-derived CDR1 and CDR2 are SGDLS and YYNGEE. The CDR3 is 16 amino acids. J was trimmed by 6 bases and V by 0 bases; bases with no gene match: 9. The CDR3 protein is CASSVAAGGSGQPQHF. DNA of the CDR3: TGTGCCAGCAGCGTAGCGGCAGGGGGAAGTGGTCAGCCCCAGCATTTT.

The CDR3 DNA reads as TGTGCCAGCTCCCCGCCGACCGGGACAGGAAACACCATATATTTT. Translation gives CASSPPTGTGNTIYF. The genes are TRBV18 and TRBJ1-3, with a possible D match to TRBD1 (6 bases). V was shortened by 6 bases and J by 4 bases, with 16 bases between the two germline ends. Germline-derived CDR1 and CDR2 are KGHSH and LQKENI. The CDR3 covers 15 residues.